This T cell receptor (beta chain) came from a study of blood T cell repertoires in COVID-19. Trimming removed 4 bases at V and 2 bases at J, with 9 bases between. The CDR3 has 13 residues. Germline V gene lookup returns CDR1 MNHEY and CDR2 SVGAGI. Libraries were prepared by immunoSEQ multiplex PCR; TCRdb keeps only in-frame clonotypes and omits some of them. The table shows more than 85,000 clones, with roughly 83% occurring only once. This sequence joins TRBV6-5 and TRBJ2-7; the D gene is possibly TRBD1 (6 bases). Sequencing was carried out using peripheral blood. This sequence originates from a woman in her fifties or sixties with acute or convalescent COVID-19. CDR3 coding DNA: TGTGCCAGCAGTTCACAGGGTGCCTACGAGCAGTACTTC. Translated, it gives CASSSQGAYEQYF.